This entry lists 17 T cell receptor beta chains sequenced from one sample in a study of identifying expanded T cells in peripheral blood. Using immunoSEQ multiplex PCR, the repertoire was profiled, and TCRdb retains in-frame clones only, with some absent. This table holds 90,000 or so clones, 70% to 90% found once. Sequencing was done on a sample of blood. Receptors were obtained from a person aged 18 to 75 in good health.

The genes are TRBV19 and TRBJ2-7; 10 bases map to TRBD2. The germline CDR1 and CDR2 sequences are LNHDA and SQIVND (reference sequence). This CDR3 is built from 16 residues. V shed 4 bases and J 5 bases; nucleotides not matched to a gene: 11. The CDR3 bases are TGTGCCAGTAGTAGTCTCGGCGCTAGCGGGGGCCACGAGCAGTACTTC. Protein: CASSSLGASGGHEQYF. The full variable domain, its missing parts supplied by reference TRBV19 and TRBJ2-7, is DGGITQSPKYLFRKEGQNVTLSCEQNLNHDAMYWYRQDPGQGLRLIYYSQIVNDFQKGDIAEGYSVSREKKESFPLTVTSAQKNPTAFYLCASSSLGASGGHEQYFGPGTRLTVT.

V usage is TRBV2 and J usage is TRBJ1-2, with 9 nucleotides matching TRBD1. This CDR3 spans 14 amino acids. In germline, CDR1 is SNHLY, CDR2 FYNNEI. J gave up 7 bases and V 6 bases, and 9 bases lay outside the gene matches. The chain's CDR3 is CASSQTTGGRGYTF. For the CDR3, the DNA is TGTGCCAGCAGCCAAACGACAGGGGGACGTGGCTACACCTTC.

This chain uses TRBV7-2 with TRBJ1-3, with TRBD1 identical over 7 bases. CDR3 length equals 15 residues. Germline values: CDR1 SGHTA, CDR2 FQGNSA. The V gene end was trimmed by 7 bases and the J gene end by 3 bases; junction bases not matched to a gene: 9. The CDR3 sequence is CASKPLQGVGNTIYF. The DNA for the CDR3 is TGTGCCAGCAAACCCCTGCAGGGGGTTGGAAACACCATATATTTT.

This clone has more than one count but fewer than ten. The chain uses TRBV7-9 and TRBJ1-2, with a tentative D call TRBD1 (5 bases). V was trimmed by 5 bases and J by 0 bases, leaving 10 bases between them. Germline values: CDR1 SEHNR, CDR2 FQNEAQ (reference sequence). The CDR3 spans 14 residues. The CDR3 DNA follows: TGTGCCAGCAGCAGAACAGGTTCTAACTATGGCTACACCTTC. Translating it yields CASSRTGSNYGYTF.

This sequence joins TRBV4-3 and TRBJ1-6, with D perhaps matching TRBD1 (5 bases). V shed 0 bases and J shed 0 bases, with 15 bases lying between them. Germline CDR1 reads LGHNA; CDR2 reads YSLEER. The CDR3 length is 19 residues. Written as DNA, the CDR3 is TGCGCCAGCAGCCAAGATTTGGGGGGAGAGAGCTCCTATAATTCACCCCTCCACTTT. Its protein is CASSQDLGGESSYNSPLHF.

This sequence joins TRBV15 and TRBJ2-5; D tentatively fits TRBD1 or TRBD2 (5 bases each). Germline V gives CDR1 LNHNV, CDR2 YYDKDF (reference sequence). The CDR3 sequence is 14 residues long. Deletions cut 0 bases from V and 3 bases from J, with 8 bases between. CDR3 in DNA: TGTGCCACCAGCAGAGATCTGGGGGAAGAGACCCAGTACTTC. It encodes CATSRDLGEETQYF.

The CDR3 is CASSYDFGDSEKLFF. The CDR3, as DNA: TGTGCCAGCAGTTACGATTTTGGGGACTCTGAAAAACTGTTTTTT. V and J are TRBV6-5 and TRBJ1-4; D perhaps matches TRBD1 (5 bases). The CDR3 runs to 15 residues. Trimming removed 2 bases from V and 7 bases from J, with 14 bases in between. Germline V gene sequence: CDR1 MNHEY, CDR2 SVGAGI.

The chain has TRBV7-8 and TRBJ2-4; possible D gene TRBD2, 5 bases. The CDR3 contains 16 residues. Trimming cost V 5 bases and J 1 base, with 15 bases left between them. CDR1 is SGHVS and CDR2 is FQNEAQ in the germline V gene. CDR3 nucleotide sequence: TGTGCCAGCAGCCCCACGAGGGTGTGGGCCAAAAACATTCAGTACTTC. Its protein is CASSPTRVWAKNIQYF.

CDR3 in amino acids: CASSLAGRTENTIYF. In DNA form, the CDR3 reads TGCGCCAGCAGCTTGGCCGGGAGAACGGAAAACACCATATATTTT. The chain is built from TRBV5-1 and TRBJ1-3; D is undetermined. Germline V gives CDR1 SGHRS, CDR2 YFSETQ. The CDR3 contains 15 residues. The V gene lost 0 bases and the J gene lost 6 bases, with 13 bases spanning the gap.

The chain links TRBV2 to TRBJ2-1, with 9 bases that match TRBD2. The CDR3 covers 14 residues. Losses at the gene ends were 3 bases for V and 9 bases for J; bases not matched to a gene: 6. CDR1 and CDR2 (germline): SNHLY, FYNNEI. CDR3 protein: CASSDASGVGEQFF. In DNA, the CDR3 is TGTGCCAGCAGTGACGCTAGCGGGGTGGGTGAGCAGTTCTTC.

The V gene is TRBV5-1, the J gene TRBJ1-2; 8 positions agree with TRBD1. V lost 3 bases to trimming and J lost 4 bases; unmatched junction nucleotides: 8. The CDR3 has 15 amino acids. In germline, CDR1 is SGHRS, CDR2 YFSETQ. The CDR3 region has the DNA TGCGCCAGCAGCTCGGACAAAGACAGGGGCTATGGCTACACCTTC. This gives the protein CASSSDKDRGYGYTF.

This sequence joins TRBV7-2 and TRBJ2-7; D is unresolved. Looked up from germline, CDR1 is SGHTA and CDR2 is FQGNSA. Trimming removed 5 bases from V and 4 bases from J, with 9 bases in between. This CDR3 region has 12 residues. CDR3 region: CASSTGGYEQYF. The DNA of the CDR3 is TGTGCCAGCAGCACGGGTGGTTACGAGCAGTACTTC.

The V gene is TRBV5-5, the J gene TRBJ2-5, with 8 bases identical to TRBD1. CDR3 length equals 16 residues. CDR1 is SGHKS, CDR2 YYEKEE, per germline (reference sequence). V trimming: 4 bases; J trimming: 2 bases; junction bases outside the gene matches: 10. The CDR3 loop reads CASSPGQGLLQETQYF. CDR3 sequence (DNA): TGTGCCAGCAGCCCTGGACAGGGCCTTCTTCAAGAGACCCAGTACTTC. The entire variable domain, with the rest obtained from reference TRBV5-5 and TRBJ2-5, is as follows: DAGVTQSPTHLIKTRGQQVTLRCSPISGHKSVSWYQQVLGQGPQFIFQYYEKEERGRGNFPDRFSARQFPNYSSELNVNALLLGDSALYLCASSPGQGLLQETQYFGPGTRLLVL.

The V gene is TRBV10-3, the J gene TRBJ1-1, with D maybe TRBD1 (6 bases). Germline assignment: CDR1 ENHRY and CDR2 SYGVKD. This CDR3 is 15 amino acids long. Trimming stripped 10 bases from V and 1 base from J, with 19 bases between. The CDR3 nucleotides read TGTGCCACCGAGGGGGGGAACAGGGAGAACACTGAAGCTTTCTTT. Translating gives CATEGGNRENTEAFF.

The CDR3 DNA sequence: TGTGCCAGCAGCTTAATGGCCCCACGCAATGAGCAGTTCTTC. Its protein is CASSLMAPRNEQFF. V and J are TRBV7-2 and TRBJ2-1; D gene unclear. This CDR3 is built from 14 residues. The V gene lost 2 bases and the J gene lost 6 bases, with 11 bases spanning the gap. Germline V gives CDR1 SGHTA, CDR2 FQGNSA.

The V gene is TRBV4-1, the J gene TRBJ1-1; D is uncertain. The CDR3 loop spans 15 amino acids. The V and J ends lost 2 bases and 0 bases respectively, with 10 bases between them. Germline V gene lookup returns CDR1 MGHRA and CDR2 YSYEKL. The CDR3 spells CASSQSRQLNTEAFF. DNA for the CDR3: TGCGCCAGCAGCCAAAGTAGGCAGTTGAACACTGAAGCTTTCTTT.

This chain links TRBV30 with TRBJ1-2; D possibly corresponds to TRBD1 (5 bases). The CDR3 length is 14 residues. V shed 1 base and J shed 8 bases, with 17 bases lying between them. Germline CDR1 and CDR2: GTSNPN and SVGIG (reference sequence). CDR3: CAWSAPLRQRGYTF. The CDR3 DNA follows: TGTGCCTGGAGTGCCCCGCTCAGACAGAGGGGCTACACCTTC.